Each of the 3 T cell receptor beta chains below was sequenced from the same sample in a study of blood T cell repertoires in COVID-19. The protocol was immunoSEQ multiplex PCR, while the TCRdb copy is restricted to in-frame clones and leaves out a portion. Of fewer than 250,000 clones listed, roughly 84% are singletons. The specimen sequenced was peripheral blood. These TCRs come from a man aged 40-49 years with acute or convalescent COVID-19.

The chain carries TRBV11-2 and TRBJ2-1; 11 bases are shared with TRBD2. With 5 bases clipped from V and 2 bases from J, the junction kept 5 bases outside the gene matches. This CDR3 region has 16 residues. The germline V gene has CDR1 SGHAT and CDR2 FQNNGV. CDR3 sequence: CASSPTSGGPYNEQFF. CDR3 coding DNA: TGTGCCAGCAGCCCTACTAGCGGGGGACCCTACAATGAGCAGTTCTTC.

The V and J genes are TRBV28 and TRBJ1-5; possibly TRBD1 for D (6 bases). Germline CDR1 and CDR2: MDHEN and SYDVKM. V was trimmed by 4 bases and J by 3 bases, leaving 19 bases between them. The CDR3 contains 17 residues. CDR3 DNA sequence: TGTGCCAGCAGTTCAGTCCTTTCACAGGGTGCCAATCAGCCCCAGCATTTT. Amino acid sequence: CASSSVLSQGANQPQHF.

The chain has TRBV12-3 or TRBV12-4 and TRBJ2-3, with TRBD2 as a possible D gene (5 bases). There are 13 residues in the CDR3. Trimming took 2 bases from V and 4 from J, leaving 7 bases between them. CDR3 in DNA: TGTGCCAGCAGTTTACAAGCGGCAGATACGCAGTATTTT. It encodes CASSLQAADTQYF.